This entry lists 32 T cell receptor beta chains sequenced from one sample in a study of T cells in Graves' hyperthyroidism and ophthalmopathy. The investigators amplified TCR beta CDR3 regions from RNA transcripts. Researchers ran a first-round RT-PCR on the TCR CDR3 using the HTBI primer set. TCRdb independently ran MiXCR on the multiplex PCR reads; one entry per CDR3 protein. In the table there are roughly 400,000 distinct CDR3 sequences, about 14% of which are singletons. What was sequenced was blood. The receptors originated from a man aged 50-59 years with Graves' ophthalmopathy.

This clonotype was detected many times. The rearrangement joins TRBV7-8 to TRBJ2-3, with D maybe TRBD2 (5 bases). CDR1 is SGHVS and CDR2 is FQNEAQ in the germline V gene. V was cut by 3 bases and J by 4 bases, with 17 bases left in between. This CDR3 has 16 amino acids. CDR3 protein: CASSFQRWESADTQYF. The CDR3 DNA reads TGTGCCAGCAGCTTCCAAAGGTGGGAGTCGGCAGATACGCAGTATTTT.

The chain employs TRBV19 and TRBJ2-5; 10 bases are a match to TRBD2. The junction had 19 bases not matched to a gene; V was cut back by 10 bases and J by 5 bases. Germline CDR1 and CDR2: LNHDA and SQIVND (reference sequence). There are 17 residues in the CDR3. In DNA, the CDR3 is TGTGCCACAGGGGCCAGTTTACGAGCGGGAGGGCGGGAGACCCAGTACTTC. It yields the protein CATGASLRAGGRETQYF.

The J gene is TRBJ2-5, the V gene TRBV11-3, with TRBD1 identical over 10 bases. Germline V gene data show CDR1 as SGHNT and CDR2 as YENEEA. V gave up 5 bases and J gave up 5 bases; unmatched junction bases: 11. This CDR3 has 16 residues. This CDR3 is CASSPGQGILRETQYF. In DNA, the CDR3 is TGTGCCAGCAGCCCGGGACAGGGGATTTTACGGGAGACCCAGTACTTC.

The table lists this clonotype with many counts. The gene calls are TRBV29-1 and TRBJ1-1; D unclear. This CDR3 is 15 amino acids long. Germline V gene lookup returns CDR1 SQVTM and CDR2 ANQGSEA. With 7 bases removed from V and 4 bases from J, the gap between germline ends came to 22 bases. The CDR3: CSDRTPGGDSTEAFF. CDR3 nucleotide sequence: TGCAGCGACAGAACTCCGGGAGGCGATAGCACTGAAGCTTTCTTT.

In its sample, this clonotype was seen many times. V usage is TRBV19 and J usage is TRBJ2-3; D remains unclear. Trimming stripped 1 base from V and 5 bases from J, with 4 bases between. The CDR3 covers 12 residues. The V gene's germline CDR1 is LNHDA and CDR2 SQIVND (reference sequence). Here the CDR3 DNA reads TGTGCCAGTAGTATAGTTAGAGATACGCAGTATTTT. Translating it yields CASSIVRDTQYF.

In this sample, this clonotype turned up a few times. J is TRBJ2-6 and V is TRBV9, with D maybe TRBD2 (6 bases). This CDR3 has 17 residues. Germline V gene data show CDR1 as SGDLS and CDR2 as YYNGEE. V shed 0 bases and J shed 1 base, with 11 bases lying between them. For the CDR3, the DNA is TGTGCCAGCAGCGTAGTGGCGGGACCGTCTGGGGCCAACGTCCTGACTTTC. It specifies CASSVVAGPSGANVLTF.

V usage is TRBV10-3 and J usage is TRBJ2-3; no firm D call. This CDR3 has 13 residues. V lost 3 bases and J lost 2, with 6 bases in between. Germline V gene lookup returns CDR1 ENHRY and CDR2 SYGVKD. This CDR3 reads CAISESNTDTQYF. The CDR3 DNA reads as TGTGCCATCAGTGAATCTAACACAGATACGCAGTATTTT.

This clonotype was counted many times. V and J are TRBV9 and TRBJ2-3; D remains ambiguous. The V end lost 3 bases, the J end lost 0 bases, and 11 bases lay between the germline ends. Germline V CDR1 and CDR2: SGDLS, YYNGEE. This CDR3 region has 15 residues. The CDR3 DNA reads TGTGCCAGCAGCGATAGTGCGTTTAGCACAGATACGCAGTATTTT. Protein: CASSDSAFSTDTQYF.

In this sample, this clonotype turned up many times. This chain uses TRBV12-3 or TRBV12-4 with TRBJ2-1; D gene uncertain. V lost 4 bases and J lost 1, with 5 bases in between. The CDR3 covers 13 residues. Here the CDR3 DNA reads TGTGCCAGCAGTTCCCTATCCTACAATGAGCAGTTCTTC. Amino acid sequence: CASSSLSYNEQFF.

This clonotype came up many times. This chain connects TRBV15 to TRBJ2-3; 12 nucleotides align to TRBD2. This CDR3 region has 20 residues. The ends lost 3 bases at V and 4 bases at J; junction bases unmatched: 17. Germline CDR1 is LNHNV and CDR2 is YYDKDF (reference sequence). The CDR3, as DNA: TGTGCCACCAGCAGCTCGTGGTGGCTAGCGGGAGGGGGGTCTGCAGATACGCAGTATTTT. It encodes CATSSSWWLAGGGSADTQYF.

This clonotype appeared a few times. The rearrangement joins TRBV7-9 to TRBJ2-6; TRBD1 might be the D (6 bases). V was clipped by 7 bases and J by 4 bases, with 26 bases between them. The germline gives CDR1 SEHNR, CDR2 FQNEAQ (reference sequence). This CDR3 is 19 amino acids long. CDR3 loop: CASTTLWAGDQSGANVLTF. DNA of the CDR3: TGTGCCAGCACTACTCTTTGGGCAGGGGATCAATCCGGGGCCAACGTCCTGACTTTC.

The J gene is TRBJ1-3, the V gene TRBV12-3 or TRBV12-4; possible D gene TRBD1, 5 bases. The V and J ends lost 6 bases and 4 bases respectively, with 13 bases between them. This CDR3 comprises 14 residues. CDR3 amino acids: CASRQTRGGNTIYF. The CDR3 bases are TGTGCCAGCAGACAGACGAGGGGCGGAAACACCATATATTTT.

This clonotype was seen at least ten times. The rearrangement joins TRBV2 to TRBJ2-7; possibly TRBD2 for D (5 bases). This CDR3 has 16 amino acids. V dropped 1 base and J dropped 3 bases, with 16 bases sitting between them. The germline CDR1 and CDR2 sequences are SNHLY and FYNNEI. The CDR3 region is CASSEVGGLPDYEQYF. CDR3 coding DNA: TGTGCCAGCAGTGAAGTGGGCGGACTCCCCGACTACGAGCAGTACTTC.

CDR3 region: CASRVRTSGSWCEQYF. Here the CDR3 DNA reads TGCGCCAGCAGAGTTCGGACTAGCGGGAGTTGGTGCGAGCAGTACTTC. The gene calls are TRBV5-1 and TRBJ2-7; 13 bases line up with TRBD2. Germline lookup yields CDR1 SGHRS and CDR2 YFSETQ. The V and J ends lost 5 bases and 6 bases, in that order; junction bases with no gene match: 11. CDR3 size: 16 residues.

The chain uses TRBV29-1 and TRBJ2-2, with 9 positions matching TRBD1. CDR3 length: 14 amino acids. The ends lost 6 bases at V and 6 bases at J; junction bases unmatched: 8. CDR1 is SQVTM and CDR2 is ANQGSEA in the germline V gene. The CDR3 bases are TGCAGCGTCCGCGGGACAGGGTGGGCCGGGGAGCTGTTTTTT. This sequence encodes CSVRGTGWAGELFF.

As DNA, the CDR3 is TGTGCCAGCGGAGGGGCCTATAGCAATCAGCCCCAGCATTTT. Its protein is CASGGAYSNQPQHF. The chain carries TRBV3-1 and TRBJ1-5; weak D call: TRBD1 (5 bases). The germline V gene has CDR1 LGHDT and CDR2 YNNKEL (reference sequence). The length of the CDR3 is 14 residues. Between the trimmed V and J ends, which lost 8 bases and 0 bases, there was a span of 11 bases.

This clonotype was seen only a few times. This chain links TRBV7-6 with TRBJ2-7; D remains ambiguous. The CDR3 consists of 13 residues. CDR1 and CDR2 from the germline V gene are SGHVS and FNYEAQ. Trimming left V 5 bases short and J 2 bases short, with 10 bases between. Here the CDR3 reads CASSHPRTYEQYF. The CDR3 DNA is TGTGCCAGCAGCCACCCTCGGACCTACGAGCAGTACTTC.

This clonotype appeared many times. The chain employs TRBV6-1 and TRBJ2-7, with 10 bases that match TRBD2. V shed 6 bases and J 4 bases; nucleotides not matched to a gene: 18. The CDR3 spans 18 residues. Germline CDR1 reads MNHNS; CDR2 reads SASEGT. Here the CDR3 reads CASRPRSLAGAARYEQYF. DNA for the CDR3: TGTGCCAGCAGACCTCGATCGCTAGCGGGAGCTGCCCGGTACGAGCAGTACTTC.

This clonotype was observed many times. CDR3 DNA: TGTGCCAGCAGCCAAGATCGTTCGGGGACTAGCGGATCCTACGAGCAGTACTTC. This translates into CASSQDRSGTSGSYEQYF. The chain recombines TRBV14 with TRBJ2-7; 11 bases line up with TRBD2. The CDR3 runs to 18 residues. The V gene end was trimmed by 0 bases and the J gene end by 1 base; junction bases not matched to a gene: 8. Germline CDR1 SGHDN, CDR2 FVKESK.

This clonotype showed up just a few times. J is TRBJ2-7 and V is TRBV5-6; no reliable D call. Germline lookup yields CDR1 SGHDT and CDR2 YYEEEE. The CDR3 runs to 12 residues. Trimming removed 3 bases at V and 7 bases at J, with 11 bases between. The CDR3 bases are TGTGCCAGCAGCTCTTTTCGTGGTGAGCAGTACTTC. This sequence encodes CASSSFRGEQYF.

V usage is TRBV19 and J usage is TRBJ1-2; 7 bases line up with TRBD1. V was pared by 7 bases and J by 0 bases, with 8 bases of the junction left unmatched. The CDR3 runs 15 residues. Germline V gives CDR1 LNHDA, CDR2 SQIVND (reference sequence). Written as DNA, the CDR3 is TGTGCCAGTAACTCGGACAGGACGACTAACTATGGCTACACCTTC. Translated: CASNSDRTTNYGYTF.

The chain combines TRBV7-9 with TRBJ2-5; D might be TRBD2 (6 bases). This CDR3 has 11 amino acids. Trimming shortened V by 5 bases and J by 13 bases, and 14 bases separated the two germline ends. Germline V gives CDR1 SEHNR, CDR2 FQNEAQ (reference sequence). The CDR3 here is CASSRLDKTYF. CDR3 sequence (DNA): TGTGCCAGCAGCAGACTAGACAAGACGTACTTC.

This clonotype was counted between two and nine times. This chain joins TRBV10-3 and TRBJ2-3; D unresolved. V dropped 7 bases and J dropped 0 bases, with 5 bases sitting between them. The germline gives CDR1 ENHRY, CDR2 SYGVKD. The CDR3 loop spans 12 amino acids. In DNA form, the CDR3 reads TGTGCCATCAAGGGAAGCACAGATACGCAGTATTTT. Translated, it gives CAIKGSTDTQYF.

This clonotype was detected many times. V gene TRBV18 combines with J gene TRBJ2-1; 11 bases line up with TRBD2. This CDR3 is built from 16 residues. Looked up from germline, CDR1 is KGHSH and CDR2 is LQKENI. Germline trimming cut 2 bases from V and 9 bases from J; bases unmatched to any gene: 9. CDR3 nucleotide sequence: TGTGCCAGCTCACCAGTCTCTAGCGGGAGGTCGGGTGAGCAGTTCTTC. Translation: CASSPVSSGRSGEQFF.

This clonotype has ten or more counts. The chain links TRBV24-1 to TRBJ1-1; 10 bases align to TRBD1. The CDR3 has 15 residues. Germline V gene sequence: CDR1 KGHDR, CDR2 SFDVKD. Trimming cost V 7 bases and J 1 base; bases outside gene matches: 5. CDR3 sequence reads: CATRDRGLTNTEAFF. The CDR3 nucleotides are TGTGCCACCAGAGACAGGGGGCTGACGAACACTGAAGCTTTCTTT.

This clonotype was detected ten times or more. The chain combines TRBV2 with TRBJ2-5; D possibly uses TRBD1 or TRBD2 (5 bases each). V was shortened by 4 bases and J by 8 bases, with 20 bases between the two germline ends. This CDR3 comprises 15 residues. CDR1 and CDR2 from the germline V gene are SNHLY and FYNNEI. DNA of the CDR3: TGTGCCAGCAGTGTTTTGGGACCGCAAAAAACCACCCAGTACTTC. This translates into CASSVLGPQKTTQYF.

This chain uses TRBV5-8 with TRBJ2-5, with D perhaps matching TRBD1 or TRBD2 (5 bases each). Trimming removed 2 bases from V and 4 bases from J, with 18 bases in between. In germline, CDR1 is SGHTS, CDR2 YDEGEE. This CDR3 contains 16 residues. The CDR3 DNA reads TGTGCCAGCAGCTTAGCAGGACTGCAGGGCGGAGAGACCCAGTACTTC. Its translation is CASSLAGLQGGETQYF. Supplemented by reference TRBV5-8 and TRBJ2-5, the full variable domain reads EAGVTQSPTHLIKTRGQQATLRCSPISGHTSVYWYQQALGLGLQFLLWYDEGEERNRGNFPPRFSGRQFPNYSSELNVNALELEDSALYLCASSLAGLQGGETQYFGPGTRLLVL.

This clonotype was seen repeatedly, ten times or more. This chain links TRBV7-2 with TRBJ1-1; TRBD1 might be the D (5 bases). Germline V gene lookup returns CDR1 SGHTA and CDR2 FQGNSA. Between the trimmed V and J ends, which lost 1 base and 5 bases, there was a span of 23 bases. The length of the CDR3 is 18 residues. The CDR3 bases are TGTGCCAGCAGCTTAGGCATGGCAGGCACAAAACGGGGGACTGAAGCTTTCTTT. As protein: CASSLGMAGTKRGTEAFF.

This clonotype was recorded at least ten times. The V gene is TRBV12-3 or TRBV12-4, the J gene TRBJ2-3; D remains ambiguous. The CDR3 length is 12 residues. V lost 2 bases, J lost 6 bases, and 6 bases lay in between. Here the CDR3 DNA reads TGTGCCAGCAGTTTAAAGGGCGATACGCAGTATTTT. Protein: CASSLKGDTQYF.

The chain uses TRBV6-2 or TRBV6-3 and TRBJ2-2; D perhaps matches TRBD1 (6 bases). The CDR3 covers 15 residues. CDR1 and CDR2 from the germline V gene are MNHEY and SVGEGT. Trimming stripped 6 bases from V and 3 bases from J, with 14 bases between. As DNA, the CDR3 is TGTGCCAGCAGCATCCTACAGGGACACACCGGGGAGCTGTTTTTT. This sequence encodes CASSILQGHTGELFF.

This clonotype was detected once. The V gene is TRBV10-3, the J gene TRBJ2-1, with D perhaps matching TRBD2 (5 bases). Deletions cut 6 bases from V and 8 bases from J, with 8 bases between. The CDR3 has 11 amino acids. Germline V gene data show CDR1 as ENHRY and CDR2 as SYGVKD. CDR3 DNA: TGTGCCATCAGCAACGGGGATGAGCAGTTCTTC. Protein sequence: CAISNGDEQFF.

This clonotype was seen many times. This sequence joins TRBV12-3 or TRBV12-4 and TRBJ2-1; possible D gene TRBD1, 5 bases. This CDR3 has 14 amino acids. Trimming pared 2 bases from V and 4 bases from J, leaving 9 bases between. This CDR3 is CASSLPQGYNEQFF. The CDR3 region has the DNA TGTGCCAGCAGTTTACCCCAGGGATACAATGAGCAGTTCTTC.